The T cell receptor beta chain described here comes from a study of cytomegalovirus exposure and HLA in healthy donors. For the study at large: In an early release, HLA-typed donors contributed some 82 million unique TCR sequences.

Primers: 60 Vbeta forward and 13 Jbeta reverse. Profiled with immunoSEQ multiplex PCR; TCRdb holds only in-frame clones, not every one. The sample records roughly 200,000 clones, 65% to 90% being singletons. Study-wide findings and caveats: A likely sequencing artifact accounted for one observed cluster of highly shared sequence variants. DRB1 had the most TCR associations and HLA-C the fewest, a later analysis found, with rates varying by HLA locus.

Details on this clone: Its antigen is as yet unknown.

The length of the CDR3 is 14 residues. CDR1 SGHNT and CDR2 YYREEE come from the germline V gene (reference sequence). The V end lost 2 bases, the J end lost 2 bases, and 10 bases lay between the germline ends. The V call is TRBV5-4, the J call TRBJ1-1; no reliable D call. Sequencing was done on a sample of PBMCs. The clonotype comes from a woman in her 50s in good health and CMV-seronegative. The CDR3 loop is CASSFYQANTEAFF. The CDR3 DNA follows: TGTGCCAGCAGCTTTTACCAGGCCAACACTGAAGCTTTCTTT.